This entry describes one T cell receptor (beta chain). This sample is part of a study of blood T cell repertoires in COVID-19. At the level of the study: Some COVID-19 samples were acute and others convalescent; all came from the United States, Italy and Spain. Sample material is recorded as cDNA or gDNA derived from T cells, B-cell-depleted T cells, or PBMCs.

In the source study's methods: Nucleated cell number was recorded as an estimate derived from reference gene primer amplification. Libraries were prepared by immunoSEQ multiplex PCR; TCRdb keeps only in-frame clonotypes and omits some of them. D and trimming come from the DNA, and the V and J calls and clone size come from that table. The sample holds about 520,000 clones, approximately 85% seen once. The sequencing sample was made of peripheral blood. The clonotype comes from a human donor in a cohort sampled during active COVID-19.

CDR3 amino acids: CASSRQATYGYTF. The CDR3 DNA reads as TGTGCCAGCAGCCGACAGGCGACCTATGGCTACACCTTC. This sequence joins TRBV6-5 and TRBJ1-2, with TRBD1 as a possible D gene (6 bases). This CDR3 region has 13 residues. Germline CDR1 and CDR2: MNHEY and SVGAGI. The V and J ends lost 6 bases and 4 bases respectively, with 12 bases between them.